One and the same sample provided the 23 T cell receptor beta chains below, sequenced in a study of OX40 agonist ivuxolimab in advanced cancers. Generated by immunoSEQ multiplex PCR, the TCRdb table keeps only in-frame clones and is missing some. The sample shows tens of thousands of clones, 75% to 90% of them seen only once. The source was CD4+ or CD8+ T cells sorted from blood, collected in a trial of the OX40 agonist ivuxolimab. These receptors all come from an adult with an advanced solid tumor such as melanoma, head and neck, liver or kidney cancer.

CDR3 protein: CASRPTYSYEQYF. The DNA of the CDR3 is TGTGCCAGCCGGCCGACTTACTCCTACGAGCAGTACTTC. The chain uses TRBV6-5 and TRBJ2-7; D is ambiguous. V lost 8 bases and J lost 0, with 11 bases in between. Germline CDR1 is MNHEY and CDR2 is SVGAGI. The CDR3 is made up of 13 amino acids.

This clone was detected once. Other nucleotide sequences in the sample specify the same CDR3. The CDR3 DNA reads TGTGCCAGCAGCGTGGGACAGGGCTCCTACAATGAGCAGTTCTTC. Its protein product is CASSVGQGSYNEQFF. The chain combines TRBV9 with TRBJ2-1, with 9 positions matching TRBD1. The CDR3 contains 15 residues. Germline V gene lookup returns CDR1 SGDLS and CDR2 YYNGEE. The V segment lost 2 bases and the J segment 0 bases; nucleotides outside the gene matches: 0.

The chain has TRBV11-3 and TRBJ2-3, with 16 bases lining up with TRBD2. J lost 6 bases, V lost 4 bases, and 7 bases had no gene match. The CDR3 runs 17 residues. Looked up from germline, CDR1 is SGHNT and CDR2 is YENEEA. The CDR3 bases are TGTGCCAGCAGCTCCTCCGGGACTAGCGGGGGGGCCGATACGCAGTATTTT. Translating gives CASSSSGTSGGADTQYF. The complete variable domain, with remaining parts taken from reference TRBV11-3 and TRBJ2-3, reads EAGVVQSPRYKIIEKKQPVAFWCNPISGHNTLYWYLQNLGQGPELLIRYENEEAVDDSQLPKDRFSAERLKGVDSTLKIQPAELGDSAVYLCASSSSGTSGGADTQYFGPGTRLTVL.

J is TRBJ1-6 and V is TRBV7-9; maybe TRBD1 (5 bases). Trimming left V 6 bases short and J 6 bases short, with 12 bases between. The length of the CDR3 is 14 residues. The germline gives CDR1 SEHNR, CDR2 FQNEAQ (reference sequence). In DNA form, the CDR3 reads TGTGCCAGCAGTGGGACGGTGGGTAATTCACCCCTCCACTTT. Translated, it gives CASSGTVGNSPLHF.

The V gene is TRBV5-1, the J gene TRBJ1-4, with 8 nucleotides matching TRBD1. Trimming removed 0 bases from V and 3 bases from J; junction bases left unmatched: 7. The germline gives CDR1 SGHRS, CDR2 YFSETQ. The CDR3 runs 17 residues. The CDR3 region has the DNA TGCGCCAGCAGCTTGGGGGTTCTACAGGGGGCTAATGAAAAACTGTTTTTT. Protein sequence: CASSLGVLQGANEKLFF.

The chain carries TRBV21-1 and TRBJ2-7. TRBV21-1 is marked as a pseudogene. The CDR3 length is 11 residues. The CDR3 loop is CASSPPPKQYF. CDR3 nucleotide sequence: TGTGCCAGCAGCCCTCCCCCCAAGCAGTACTTC.

The V gene is TRBV2, the J gene TRBJ2-5; D call uncertain. Germline V gene lookup returns CDR1 SNHLY and CDR2 FYNNEI. The CDR3 runs 15 residues. The V and J ends lost 2 bases and 2 bases respectively, with 12 bases between them. CDR3 amino acids: CASSENSSGQETQYF. The CDR3, as DNA: TGTGCCAGCAGTGAAAACTCCTCCGGGCAAGAGACCCAGTACTTC.

The chain has TRBV5-8 and TRBJ1-4; weak D call: TRBD1 (6 bases). Per the germline V gene, CDR1 is SGHTS and CDR2 is YDEGEE. Trimming cost V 0 bases and J 4 bases, with 10 bases left between them. The CDR3 is made up of 15 amino acids. CDR3 coding DNA: TGTGCCAGCAGCTTGGGTACAGGGCTTAATGAAAAACTGTTTTTT. It is translated as CASSLGTGLNEKLFF.

This sequence joins TRBV9 and TRBJ1-1; a weak D match, TRBD1 (6 bases). The germline V and J ends were trimmed by 0 bases and 6 bases, with 9 bases remaining between them. The CDR3 is 13 amino acids. Germline V gene lookup returns CDR1 SGDLS and CDR2 YYNGEE. This CDR3 is CASSVVGGAEAFF. The CDR3 bases are TGTGCCAGCAGCGTAGTAGGGGGTGCTGAAGCTTTCTTT.

The V gene is TRBV4-3, the J gene TRBJ2-2; perhaps D is TRBD1 or TRBD2 (5 bases each). V was clipped by 0 bases and J by 2 bases, with 10 bases between them. In germline, CDR1 is LGHNA, CDR2 YSLEER. This CDR3 spans 16 amino acids. The CDR3 coding sequence is TGCGCCAGCAGCCAAGATTTCCGGGGCAACACCGGGGAGCTGTTTTTT. It translates to CASSQDFRGNTGELFF.

CDR3 in DNA: TGTGCCAGCAGTTCGTTTTCTACAGGCACAGATACGCAGTATTTT. Translation: CASSSFSTGTDTQYF. The chain combines TRBV6-1 with TRBJ2-3; D remains ambiguous. Germline lookup yields CDR1 MNHNS and CDR2 SASEGT. This CDR3 has 15 amino acids. Trimming removed 5 bases at V and 1 base at J, with 13 bases between.

The rearrangement links TRBV6-1 to TRBJ1-2, with TRBD1 as a possible D gene (6 bases). In germline, CDR1 is MNHNS, CDR2 SASEGT. Trimming removed 4 bases at V and 9 bases at J, with 12 bases between. The CDR3 sequence is 12 residues long. The CDR3 DNA is TGTGCCAGCAGTGGTTTTACAGGGAGCTACACCTTC. Amino acids: CASSGFTGSYTF.

The chain recombines TRBV28 with TRBJ2-7, with D unclear. Germline CDR1 and CDR2: MDHEN and SYDVKM. V dropped 6 bases and J dropped 9 bases, with 12 bases sitting between them. The CDR3 is made up of 11 amino acids. Here the CDR3 reads CASSPRLGQYF. The DNA of the CDR3 is TGTGCCAGCAGCCCGCGCCTCGGGCAGTACTTC. Based on the CDR3 plus reference TRBV28 and TRBJ2-7, the full variable domain is DVKVTQSSRYLVKRTGEKVFLECVQDMDHENMFWYRQDPGLGLRLIYFSYDVKMKEKGDIPEGYSVSREKKERFSLILESASTNQTSMYLCASSPRLGQYFGPGTRLTVT.

The rearrangement links TRBV9 to TRBJ2-6; D remains ambiguous. CDR3 size: 15 residues. Trimming removed 0 bases from V and 2 bases from J, with 6 bases in between. Per germline, CDR1 SGDLS and CDR2 YYNGEE. CDR3 nucleotides: TGTGCCAGCAGCGTAGAAGCTCCTGGGGCCAACGTCCTGACTTTC. It translates to CASSVEAPGANVLTF. The full variable domain, with the rest looked up from reference TRBV9 and TRBJ2-6, is DSGVTQTPKHLITATGQRVTLRCSPRSGDLSVYWYQQSLDQGLQFLIQYYNGEERAKGNILERFSAQQFPDLHSELNLSSLELGDSALYFCASSVEAPGANVLTFGAGSRLTVL.

The rearrangement joins TRBV5-4 to TRBJ2-3; D call uncertain. In germline, CDR1 is SGHNT, CDR2 YYREEE (reference sequence). Trimming removed 2 bases at V and 1 base at J, with 11 bases between. The CDR3 sequence is 15 residues long. The CDR3 DNA is TGTGCCAGCAGCTTAGGCAGCAAAGGCACAGATACGCAGTATTTT. Amino acid sequence: CASSLGSKGTDTQYF.

CDR3 sequence (DNA): TGTGCCAGCAGCGAGAGGACAGTTCGGTACGAGCAGTACTTC. Translation gives CASSERTVRYEQYF. The chain links TRBV7-9 to TRBJ2-7, with D maybe TRBD1 (6 bases). The CDR3 loop spans 14 amino acids. V lost 5 bases and J 4 bases, leaving 15 bases between the germline ends. CDR1 is SEHNR and CDR2 is FQNEAQ in the germline V gene (reference sequence).

The V call is TRBV6-6, the J call TRBJ2-2; 8 bases align to TRBD1. This CDR3 region has 13 residues. The germline V gene encodes CDR1 MNHNY and CDR2 SVGAGI (reference sequence). Losses at the gene ends were 8 bases for V and 7 bases for J; bases not matched to a gene: 6. The CDR3 region has the DNA TGTGCCAGCTGGCAGGGGGCCGGCGGGGAGCTGTTTTTT. Its translation: CASWQGAGGELFF.

This clone is a singleton in its sample. The chain employs TRBV6-5 and TRBJ2-7; D is undetermined. The V end lost 8 bases, the J end lost 7 bases, and 18 bases lay between the germline ends. The CDR3 spans 13 residues. CDR1 is MNHEY and CDR2 is SVGAGI in the germline V gene. The CDR3 DNA sequence: TGTGCCAGCCGACGTGGGGTGCTCGGGGAGCAGTACGTC. Its translation: CASRRGVLGEQYV.

The V gene is TRBV7-9, the J gene TRBJ2-5; TRBD2 agrees at 7 bases. The V gene's germline CDR1 is SEHNR and CDR2 FQNEAQ (reference sequence). V was clipped by 5 bases and J by 1 base; unmatched bases: 19. This CDR3 is built from 19 residues. The CDR3 spells CASSPDLSAGKITQETQYF. The CDR3 nucleotides are TGTGCCAGCAGCCCCGATCTTTCAGCGGGGAAAATAACCCAAGAGACCCAGTACTTC.

This clone has only a few counts. The gene calls are TRBV27 and TRBJ2-2, with 7 bases aligning to TRBD2. Per the germline V gene, CDR1 is MNHEY and CDR2 is SMNVEV (reference sequence). Losses at the gene ends were 8 bases for V and 4 bases for J; bases not matched to a gene: 4. The CDR3 consists of 13 residues. CDR3 coding DNA: TGTGCCAGCGGGGACTATTTCACCGGGGAGCTGTTTTTT. Its translation: CASGDYFTGELFF.

The chain couples TRBV5-4 to TRBJ2-1; perhaps TRBD2 as D (6 bases). This CDR3 region has 15 residues. The V gene's germline CDR1 is SGHNT and CDR2 YYREEE (reference sequence). Trimming took 4 bases from V and 5 from J, leaving 16 bases between them. The CDR3 sequence is CASSQAVLANNEQFF. The CDR3 DNA is TGTGCCAGCAGCCAAGCTGTGCTAGCGAACAATGAGCAGTTCTTC.

The gene calls are TRBV4-2 and TRBJ1-1; 9 bases map to TRBD1. Trimming took 2 bases from V and 10 from J; bases not matched to a gene: 14. Germline CDR1 and CDR2: LGHNA and YNFKEQ. The CDR3 loop spans 16 amino acids. The CDR3 nucleotides are TGTGCCAGCAGCCAAAGTGCCCCCGGGACAGGGTTTGGAGCTTTCTTT. This sequence encodes CASSQSAPGTGFGAFF.

This chain links TRBV7-9 with TRBJ2-1, with D unclear. This CDR3 contains 14 residues. Germline V CDR1 and CDR2: SEHNR, FQNEAQ (reference sequence). Trimming left V 7 bases short and J 0 bases short, with 10 bases between. The CDR3 region is CASNRPSSYNEQFF. In nucleotides, the CDR3 is TGTGCCAGCAACCGGCCTAGCTCCTACAATGAGCAGTTCTTC.